What follows describes a single TCR beta chain. The record originates from a study of blood T cell repertoires in COVID-19. Produced via immunoSEQ multiplex PCR; TCRdb's table is partial and in-frame only. Of roughly 350,000 clones in the sample, around 87% were seen once. CDR1 and CDR2 from the germline V gene are SQVTM and ANQGSEA. CDR3 size: 14 residues. The ends lost 6 bases at V and 2 bases at J; junction bases unmatched: 6. The source is a woman in her 30s with COVID-19, enrolled during active disease. The sequencing input was peripheral blood. J is TRBJ2-1 and V is TRBV29-1, with 8 bases fitting TRBD2. DNA of the CDR3: TGCAGCGTCAGTAGCGGGACCACCTACAATGAGCAGTTCTTC. Translating gives CSVSSGTTYNEQFF.